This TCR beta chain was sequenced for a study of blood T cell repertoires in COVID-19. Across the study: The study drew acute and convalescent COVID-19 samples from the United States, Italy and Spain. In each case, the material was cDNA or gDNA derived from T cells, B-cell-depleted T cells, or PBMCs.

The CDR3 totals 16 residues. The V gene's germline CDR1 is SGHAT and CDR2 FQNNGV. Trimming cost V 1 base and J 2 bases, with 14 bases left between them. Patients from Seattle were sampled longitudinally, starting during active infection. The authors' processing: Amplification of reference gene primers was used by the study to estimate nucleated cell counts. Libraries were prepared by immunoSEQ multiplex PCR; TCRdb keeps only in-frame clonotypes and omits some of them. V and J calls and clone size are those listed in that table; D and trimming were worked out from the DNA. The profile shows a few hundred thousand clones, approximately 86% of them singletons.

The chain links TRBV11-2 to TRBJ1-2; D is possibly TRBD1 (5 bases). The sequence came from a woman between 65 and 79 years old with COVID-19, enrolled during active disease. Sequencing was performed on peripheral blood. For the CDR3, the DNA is TGTGCCAGCAGCTTAGCCTCGGGGGGTTTGAACTATGGCTACACCTTC. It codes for CASSLASGGLNYGYTF.